This T cell receptor beta chain was observed in a study of blood T cell repertoires in COVID-19. Trimming left V 4 bases short and J 2 bases short, with 12 bases between. The CDR3 is made up of 15 amino acids. Per the germline V gene, CDR1 is LGHDT and CDR2 is YNNKEL (reference sequence). Authors' data handling: For nucleated cells, counts were estimated from reference gene primer amplification. The table came from immunoSEQ multiplex PCR; TCRdb's copy has only in-frame clones and leaves some out. That table is the source of V, J and clone size, and D and trimming were worked out from the DNA. The sample consists of 400,000 to 500,000 clones, about 88% of them appearing once.

This clonotype was obtained from a woman between 18 and 29 years old who had been exposed to COVID-19. Sequencing was carried out using PBMCs or T cells enriched from blood (not recorded which). This chain joins TRBV3-1 (or the pseudogene TRBV3-2) and TRBJ2-1, with D maybe TRBD2 (6 bases). This CDR3 reads CASSRVRGAYNEQFF. The CDR3 DNA sequence: TGTGCCAGCAGCCGAGTGCGGGGCGCCTACAATGAGCAGTTCTTC.